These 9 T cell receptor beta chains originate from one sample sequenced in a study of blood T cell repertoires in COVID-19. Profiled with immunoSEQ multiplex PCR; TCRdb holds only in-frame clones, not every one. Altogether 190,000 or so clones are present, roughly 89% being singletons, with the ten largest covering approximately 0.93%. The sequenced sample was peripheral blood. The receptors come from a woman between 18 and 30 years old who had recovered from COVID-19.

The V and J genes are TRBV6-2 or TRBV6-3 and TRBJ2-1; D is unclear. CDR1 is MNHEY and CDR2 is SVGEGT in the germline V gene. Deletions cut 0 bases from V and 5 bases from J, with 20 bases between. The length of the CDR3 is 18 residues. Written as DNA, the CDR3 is TGTGCCAGCAGTTACTCCAATATAGCAACCTCTCGGGACAATGAGCAGTTCTTC. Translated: CASSYSNIATSRDNEQFF.

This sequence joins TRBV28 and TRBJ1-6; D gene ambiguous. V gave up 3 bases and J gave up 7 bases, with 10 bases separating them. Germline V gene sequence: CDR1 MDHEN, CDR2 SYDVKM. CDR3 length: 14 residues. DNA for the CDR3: TGTGCCAGCAGTTTGAGAAGCGGGAATTCACCCCTCCACTTT. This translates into CASSLRSGNSPLHF.

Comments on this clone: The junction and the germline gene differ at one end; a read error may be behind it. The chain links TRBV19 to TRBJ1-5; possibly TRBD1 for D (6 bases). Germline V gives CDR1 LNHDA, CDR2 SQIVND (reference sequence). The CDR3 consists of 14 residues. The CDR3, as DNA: TGTGCCAGTACTATACAGGGCCTCAATCAGCCCCAGCATTTT. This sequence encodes CASTIQGLNQPQHF.

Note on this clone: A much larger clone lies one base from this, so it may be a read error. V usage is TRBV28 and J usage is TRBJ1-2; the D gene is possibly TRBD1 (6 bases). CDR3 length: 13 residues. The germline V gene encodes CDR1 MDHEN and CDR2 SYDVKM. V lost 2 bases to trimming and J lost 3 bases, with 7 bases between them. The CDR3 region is CASSLQGHYGYTF. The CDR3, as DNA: TGTGCCAGCAGTTTACAGGGGCACTATGGCTACACCTTC.

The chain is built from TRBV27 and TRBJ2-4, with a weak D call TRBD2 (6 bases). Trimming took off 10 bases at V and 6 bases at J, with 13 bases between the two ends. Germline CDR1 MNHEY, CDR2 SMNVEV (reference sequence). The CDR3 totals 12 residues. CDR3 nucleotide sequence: TGTGCCACCCCTACCGGGGGAAACATTCAGTACTTC. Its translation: CATPTGGNIQYF.

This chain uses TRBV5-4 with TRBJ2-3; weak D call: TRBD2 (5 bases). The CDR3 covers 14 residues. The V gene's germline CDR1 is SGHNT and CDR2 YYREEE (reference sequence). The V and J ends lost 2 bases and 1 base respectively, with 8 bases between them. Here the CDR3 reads CASSFPAGTDTQYF. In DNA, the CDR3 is TGTGCCAGCAGCTTTCCAGCGGGCACAGATACGCAGTATTTT.

CDR3 DNA sequence: TGTGCCAGCAGCTTATTGGGGGCCCTCGGTGAGACCCAGTACTTC. Translating it yields CASSLLGALGETQYF. The chain carries TRBV7-2 and TRBJ2-5; weak D call: TRBD1 (6 bases). V dropped 2 bases and J dropped 5 bases, with 15 bases sitting between them. Germline V gives CDR1 SGHTA, CDR2 FQGNSA. This CDR3 contains 15 residues.

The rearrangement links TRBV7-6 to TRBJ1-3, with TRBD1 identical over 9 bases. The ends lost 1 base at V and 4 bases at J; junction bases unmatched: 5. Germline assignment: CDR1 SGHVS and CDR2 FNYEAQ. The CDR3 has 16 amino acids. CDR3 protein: CASSLGTGTGGNTIYF. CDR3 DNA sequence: TGTGCCAGCAGCTTAGGAACCGGGACAGGGGGAAACACCATATATTTT.

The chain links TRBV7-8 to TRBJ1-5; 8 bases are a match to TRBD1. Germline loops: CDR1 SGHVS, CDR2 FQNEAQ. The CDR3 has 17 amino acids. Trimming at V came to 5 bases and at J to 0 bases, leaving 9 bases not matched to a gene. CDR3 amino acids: CASSRGGQVYSNQPQHF. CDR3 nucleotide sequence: TGTGCCAGCAGCCGGGGGGGACAGGTCTATAGCAATCAGCCCCAGCATTTT.